The 18 T cell receptor beta chains presented below share a single source sample, sequenced in a study of lymphopenia after photon versus proton radiotherapy. The protocol was immunoSEQ multiplex PCR, while the TCRdb copy is restricted to in-frame clones and leaves out a portion. Among over 50,000 clones listed, roughly 86% were seen once. Source: peripheral blood, taken from a patient treated with photon-based radiotherapy. Receptor source: a man aged 40-55 years with gastric cancer.

In its sample, this clone was seen once. This rearrangement joins TRBV4-1 to TRBJ2-2; D is possibly TRBD2 (5 bases). Germline V gene sequence: CDR1 MGHRA, CDR2 YSYEKL. The CDR3 runs 15 residues. The V end was cut by 4 bases, the J end by 5 bases, with 14 bases between. The CDR3: CASSRGYTRTGELFF. CDR3 DNA: TGCGCCAGCAGCCGAGGGTATACGAGGACCGGGGAGCTGTTTTTT.

The chain uses TRBV6-1 and TRBJ1-6; D is possibly TRBD1 (5 bases). The germline CDR1 and CDR2 sequences are MNHNS and SASEGT. This CDR3 contains 12 residues. V was clipped by 5 bases and J by 14 bases, with 13 bases between them. The CDR3 nucleotides read TGTGCCAGCAGTTGGGGACTCTCGGCCCTCCACTTT. Amino acid sequence: CASSWGLSALHF.

DNA for the CDR3: TGTGCCTGGACGAGGGGGCTCACTGAAGCTTTCTTT. It encodes CAWTRGLTEAFF. The chain has TRBV30 and TRBJ1-1; 7 bases are a match to TRBD1. This CDR3 region has 12 residues. V lost 4 bases to trimming and J lost 4 bases; unmatched junction nucleotides: 3. Germline values: CDR1 GTSNPN, CDR2 SVGIG (reference sequence).

The rearrangement uses TRBV28 and TRBJ2-4; D is possibly TRBD1 (7 bases). Trimming took 3 bases from V and 5 from J, leaving 11 bases between them. The length of the CDR3 is 14 residues. Germline V CDR1 and CDR2: MDHEN, SYDVKM. The CDR3 here is CASSFRGAQNIQYF. In nucleotides, the CDR3 is TGTGCCAGCAGTTTCAGGGGGGCCCAAAACATTCAGTACTTC.

To note about this clone: Additional DNA sequences in this sample encode the identical CDR3. The CDR3 coding sequence is TGTGCCAGTTCGAGAGGGCGGACTGAAGCTTTCTTT. Amino acids: CASSRGRTEAFF. The J gene is TRBJ1-1, the V gene TRBV19; D is ambiguous. V lost 8 bases and J lost 5, with 12 bases in between. The CDR3 has 12 residues. Germline V CDR1 and CDR2: LNHDA, SQIVND (reference sequence).

The CDR3 region has the DNA TGTGCCAGCAGCTCAACAGGGGGCACTGAAGCTTTCTTT. Its translation is CASSSTGGTEAFF. The V and J genes are TRBV5-4 and TRBJ1-1; 8 nucleotides align to TRBD1. This CDR3 contains 13 residues. Trimming removed 3 bases from V and 4 bases from J; junction bases left unmatched: 2. CDR1 is SGHNT, CDR2 YYREEE, per germline (reference sequence).

This clone was seen once. The rearrangement links TRBV4-2 to TRBJ2-1; D is unclear. The CDR3 is 12 residues long. V gave up 0 bases and J gave up 7 bases, with 4 bases separating them. The germline V gene encodes CDR1 LGHNA and CDR2 YNFKEQ. CDR3 protein: CASSQDTNEQFF. CDR3 sequence (DNA): TGTGCCAGCAGCCAAGACACGAATGAGCAGTTCTTC.

This sequence joins TRBV4-3 and TRBJ2-1; D call uncertain. Trimming removed 4 bases at V and 7 bases at J, with 14 bases between. Germline-derived CDR1 and CDR2 are LGHNA and YSLEER. The CDR3 length is 14 residues. CDR3 in amino acids: CASSLTVASNEQFF. CDR3 coding DNA: TGCGCCAGCAGCCTAACGGTGGCTTCAAATGAGCAGTTCTTC.

The V gene is TRBV2, the J gene TRBJ2-1; TRBD1 aligns across 8 bases. The CDR3 extends over 14 amino acids. In germline, CDR1 is SNHLY, CDR2 FYNNEI. V lost 11 bases, J lost 0 bases, and 6 bases stayed unmatched. Written as DNA, the CDR3 is TGTGCCGGTCGACAGGGGAGCTCCTACAATGAGCAGTTCTTC. Amino acids: CAGRQGSSYNEQFF. Drawing the rest from reference TRBV2 and TRBJ2-1, the complete variable domain is EPEVTQTPSHQVTQMGQEVILRCVPISNHLYFYWYRQILGQKVEFLVSFYNNEISEKSEIFDDQFSVERPDGSNFTLKIRSTKLEDSAMYFCAGRQGSSYNEQFFGPGTRLTVL.

V gene TRBV21-1 combines with J gene TRBJ1-5; the table's D call TRBD1 went unverified against the DNA. TRBV21-1 has pseudogene status. The CDR3 loop spans 21 amino acids. This CDR3 reads CASSKAQYRQGALLFVQPQHF. Here the CDR3 DNA reads TGTGCCAGCAGCAAAGCGCAATATAGACAGGGGGCGCTTCTGTTTGTTCAGCCCCAGCATTTT.

The chain carries TRBV9 and TRBJ2-1; maybe TRBD2 (6 bases). Trimming removed 2 bases at V and 6 bases at J, with 12 bases between. The germline CDR1 and CDR2 sequences are SGDLS and YYNGEE. CDR3 length: 14 amino acids. CDR3 sequence (DNA): TGTGCCAGCAGCGTCTCCCCGGGAGCCAATGAGCAGTTCTTC. Amino acids: CASSVSPGANEQFF.

The chain couples TRBV27 to TRBJ2-5, with 7 bases aligning to TRBD2. The germline CDR1 and CDR2 sequences are MNHEY and SMNVEV (reference sequence). V shed 6 bases, J shed 5 bases, and the junction held 12 bases outside the gene matches. CDR3 length: 15 residues. The chain's CDR3 is CASSSRRAGRETQYF. The DNA of the CDR3 is TGTGCCAGCAGCTCCCGACGGGCCGGGAGGGAGACCCAGTACTTC.

The CDR3 nucleotides read TGTGCCAGCAGCTTGGGTGGGACGGCTGGGGGCACTGAAGCTTTCTTT. Its protein product is CASSLGGTAGGTEAFF. This sequence joins TRBV5-4 and TRBJ1-1; the D gene is possibly TRBD1 (5 bases). The CDR3 is 16 residues long. The germline V gene encodes CDR1 SGHNT and CDR2 YYREEE (reference sequence). The ends were cut back, 0 bases at V and 4 bases at J, with 16 bases in the middle.

This chain joins TRBV6-6 and TRBJ2-7, with D maybe TRBD1 (6 bases). Deletions cut 3 bases from V and 2 bases from J, with 14 bases between. This CDR3 spans 15 amino acids. Germline V lookup: CDR1 MNHNY, CDR2 SVGAGI (reference sequence). The CDR3 loop reads CASSYRTGMTYEQYF. CDR3 nucleotides: TGTGCCAGCAGTTATCGCACAGGGATGACCTACGAGCAGTACTTC.

The chain joins TRBV20-1 to TRBJ1-6; D is unresolved. Germline CDR1 and CDR2: DFQATT and SNEGSKA (reference sequence). The CDR3 has 11 residues. The V end lost 6 bases, the J end lost 17 bases, and 17 bases lay between the germline ends. CDR3: CSATDQAGFHF. DNA of the CDR3: TGCAGTGCAACGGACCAAGCCGGCTTCCACTTT.

This chain connects TRBV18 to TRBJ1-3; no definite D call. Trimming left V 3 bases short and J 2 bases short, with 11 bases between. The germline CDR1 and CDR2 sequences are KGHSH and LQKENI. The CDR3 is 15 residues long. CDR3 coding DNA: TGTGCCAGCTCACCCTCGCGGAATGCTGGAAACACCATATATTTT. Its translation is CASSPSRNAGNTIYF.

The genes are TRBV6-5 and TRBJ2-1, with 7 bases that match TRBD1. This CDR3 contains 14 residues. V trimming: 0 bases; J trimming: 4 bases; junction bases outside the gene matches: 0. Germline lookup yields CDR1 MNHEY and CDR2 SVGAGI. CDR3 residues: CASSYSGQYNEQFF. CDR3 DNA sequence: TGTGCCAGCAGTTACTCGGGACAGTACAATGAGCAGTTCTTC.

The chain is built from TRBV6-5 and TRBJ1-1; possibly TRBD1 for D (6 bases). V lost 6 bases to trimming and J lost 10 bases, with 21 bases between them. This CDR3 has 14 amino acids. Germline assignment: CDR1 MNHEY and CDR2 SVGAGI. CDR3: CASSFLQGRGAAFF. Here the CDR3 DNA reads TGTGCCAGCAGCTTCCTACAGGGAAGGGGGGCAGCTTTCTTT.